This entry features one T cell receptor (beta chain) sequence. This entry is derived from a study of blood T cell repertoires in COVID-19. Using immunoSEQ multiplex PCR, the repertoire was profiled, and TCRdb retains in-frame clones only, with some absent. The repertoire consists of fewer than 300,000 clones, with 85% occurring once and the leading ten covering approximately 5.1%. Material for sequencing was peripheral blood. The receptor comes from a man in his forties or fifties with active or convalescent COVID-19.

The CDR3, as DNA: TGTGCCAGCAGCCCCCCTGGAGGGCGAACCGGGGAGCTGTTTTTT. Residues: CASSPPGGRTGELFF. The V and J genes are TRBV5-4 and TRBJ2-2, with D perhaps matching TRBD2 (6 bases). Germline V gene lookup returns CDR1 SGHNT and CDR2 YYREEE (reference sequence). V was trimmed by 4 bases and J by 5 bases, leaving 15 bases between them. This CDR3 contains 15 residues. Using reference TRBV5-4 and TRBJ2-2 for the parts outside the CDR3, the full variable domain is ETGVTQSPTHLIKTRGQQVTLRCSSQSGHNTVSWYQQALGQGPQFIFQYYREEENGRGNFPPRFSGLQFPNYSSELNVNALELDDSALYLCASSPPGGRTGELFFGEGSRLTVL.